This TCR beta chain was recovered during a study of T cell responses to AZD1222 COVID-19 vaccine (dated by TCRdb to about 2021). Broadly, across the study: TCR sequencing was performed for about 250 trial participants, of whom about 200 were given two doses of AZD1222 and roughly 25 were given two doses of MenACWY control vaccine. Trial participants were enrolled by age into 18-55, 56-69 and 70-plus year subgroups, with roughly 150, 30 and 60 TCR-sequenced participants respectively.

Sample time point, as interpreted from the label and publication: about 28 days (+/-7) after the second vaccine dose. AZD1222 recipients whose second dose came at about 4 weeks and those whose second dose came at about 12 weeks were combined into one group, since spike-specific TCR depth and breadth did not differ between the two schedules. Samples from vaccinated people were obtained from the UK trials COV001 and COV002, which included a single-blind randomized controlled phase 2/3 trial of AZD1222 (ChAdOx1 nCoV-19) in healthy adults. For TCRbeta chain sequencing, PBMC samples from trial participants were taken at day 0 and at day 28 after the second dose. Remarks on this clone: The antigen it recognizes is unknown. No much larger clone exists at a distance of one base, and base qualities are not known.

CDR1 and CDR2 were assigned from the germline V gene as SGHAT and FQNNGV. Its CDR3 holds 14 amino acids, cysteine through phenylalanine. The CDR3 DNA has 42 bases and is translated from base 1. Germline trimming amounts to 8 bases on V and 1 base on J, with 5 as the count of junction bases outside the gene matches. What the authors observed across the whole study: Conclusions about previously exposed vaccinees were limited because only five to seven AZD1222 recipients were SARS-CoV-2 seropositive at baseline. In the small 56-69-year group, the increase in depth fell short of significance, most likely because of low power. Vaccine-associated CD4 TCRs spanned the whole spike protein, with dominant responses in regions 160-218 and 743-854. Participants were mostly white British, with more females than males. The authors suggested clonal diversity may have been underestimated. Epitopes outside the regions mutated in the B.1.351 and B.1.1.7 variants were reportedly recognized by nearly half of the unique spike-specific TCRs. Because no day 14 peak-response samples were available, repertoires were characterized only after the peak T cell response. After two AZD1222 doses, spike-specific TCR breadth and depth were significantly higher than at day 0 and than in MenACWY recipients.

The CDR3 regions of human TCRbeta chains were analyzed by immunosequencing. Regarding the original processing steps: Repertoire TCRs were checked for matches against a reference library of SARS-CoV-2-specific TCRs that had been generated using the MIRA antigen-specificity platform. Breadth was defined as the fraction of unique TCRs that were SARS-CoV-2-associated. Depth was defined as the fraction of total T cells that were SARS-CoV-2-associated. Each spike-specific TCR was assigned to its reactive spike region and to a CD4 or CD8 class using the MIRA data. Log10-transformed breadth and depth values were compared by one-way ANOVA with Sidak's multiple comparisons tests. TCRdb took this table from immuneACCESS and kept in-frame rearrangements with V and J called. Such tables lack part of the clones; where checked against another copy, unresolved V genes explain under half of the gap, and the rest is unexplained. V and J calls plus clone size are reproduced from that table; the DNA served to infer D and trimming. The sample includes about 180,000 clones, with 80% to 90% observed a single time. More than 9% of the sample is in the top ten clones.

The receptor was isolated from an adult who received the AZD1222 COVID-19 vaccine. Recombination linked TRBV11-2 to TRBJ2-3, with 8 bases aligning to TRBD1. This specimen consisted of peripheral blood, obtained 28 days after the second AZD1222 dose. The CDR3 has the sequence CASGQGERTDTQYF. DNA sequence: TGTGCCAGCGGACAGGGAGAACGCACAGATACGCAGTATTTT.